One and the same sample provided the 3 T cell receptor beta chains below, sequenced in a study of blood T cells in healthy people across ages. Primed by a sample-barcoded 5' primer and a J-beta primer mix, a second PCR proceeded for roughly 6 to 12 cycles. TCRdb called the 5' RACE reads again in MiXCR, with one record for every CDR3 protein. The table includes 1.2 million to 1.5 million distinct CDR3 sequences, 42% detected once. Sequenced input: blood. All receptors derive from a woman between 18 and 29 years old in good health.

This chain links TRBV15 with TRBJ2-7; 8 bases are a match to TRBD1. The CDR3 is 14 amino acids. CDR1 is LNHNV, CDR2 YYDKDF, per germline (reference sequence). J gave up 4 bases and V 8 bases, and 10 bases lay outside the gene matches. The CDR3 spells CATDRGRQGYEQYF. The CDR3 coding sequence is TGTGCCACCGACAGAGGCAGACAGGGGTACGAGCAGTACTTC.

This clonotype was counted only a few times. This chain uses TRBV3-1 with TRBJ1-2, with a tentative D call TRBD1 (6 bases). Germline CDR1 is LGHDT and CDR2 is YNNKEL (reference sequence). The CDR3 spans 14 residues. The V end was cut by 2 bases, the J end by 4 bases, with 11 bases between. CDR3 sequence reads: CASSQWQGTYGYTF. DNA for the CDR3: TGTGCCAGCAGCCAATGGCAGGGGACCTATGGCTACACCTTC. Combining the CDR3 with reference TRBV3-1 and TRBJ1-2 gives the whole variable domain DTAVSQTPKYLVTQMGNDKSIKCEQNLGHDTMYWYKQDSKKFLKIMFSYNNKELIINETVPNRFSPKSPDKAHLNLHINSLELGDSAVYFCASSQWQGTYGYTFGSGTRLTVV.

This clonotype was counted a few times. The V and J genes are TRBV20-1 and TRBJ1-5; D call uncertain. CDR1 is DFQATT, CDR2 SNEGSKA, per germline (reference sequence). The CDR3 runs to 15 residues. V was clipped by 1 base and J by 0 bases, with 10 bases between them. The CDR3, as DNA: TGCAGTGCTAGAGGGACGGGAGTTAGCAATCAGCCCCAGCATTTT. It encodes CSARGTGVSNQPQHF.